Following are 21 T cell receptor beta chains from one sample sequenced in a study of cytomegalovirus exposure and HLA in healthy donors. The PCR made use of 60 Vbeta and 13 Jbeta primers. Assay used: immunoSEQ multiplex PCR; TCRdb lists only in-frame clones, some missing. Its table lists about 170,000 clones. The sequencing input was PBMCs. Receptor source: a woman younger than 35 in good health and CMV-seropositive.

The rearrangement uses TRBV5-6 and TRBJ1-5, with 8 bases fitting TRBD1. The CDR3 has 15 residues. V dropped 3 bases and J dropped 3; count of bases not matched to a gene: 5. CDR1 and CDR2 (germline): SGHDT, YYEEEE. The CDR3 spells CASSWGTGYNQPQHF. CDR3 nucleotides: TGTGCCAGCAGCTGGGGGACAGGTTACAATCAGCCCCAGCATTTT.

V and J are TRBV4-2 and TRBJ2-7, with D possibly TRBD2 on 6 matching bases. The CDR3 has 15 residues. The germline gives CDR1 LGHNA, CDR2 YNFKEQ. Trimming took 4 bases from V and 6 from J, leaving 19 bases between them. For the CDR3, the DNA is TGTGCCAGCAGCCTTACCCGGGACTTTCTCACCGAGCAGTACTTC. Amino acid sequence: CASSLTRDFLTEQYF.

The V call is TRBV30, the J call TRBJ2-6; D may be TRBD1 (5 bases). This CDR3 is built from 14 residues. Germline assignment: CDR1 GTSNPN and CDR2 SVGIG (reference sequence). Deletions cut 5 bases from V and 0 bases from J, with 8 bases between. The CDR3 coding sequence is TGTGCCTGGGACAGTAGCTCTGGGGCCAACGTCCTGACTTTC. It translates to CAWDSSSGANVLTF.

The V gene is TRBV5-4, the J gene TRBJ2-3; 9 bases are a match to TRBD1. Germline CDR1 reads SGHNT; CDR2 reads YYREEE (reference sequence). The CDR3 sequence is 16 residues long. The J segment lost 0 bases and the V segment lost 4 bases, leaving 6 bases of the junction unmatched. CDR3 region: CASSPGQGISTDTQYF. CDR3 DNA sequence: TGTGCCAGCAGCCCGGGACAGGGAATAAGCACAGATACGCAGTATTTT.

The chain has TRBV27 and TRBJ1-1; D gene uncertain. This CDR3 region has 17 residues. V was pared by 1 base and J by 4 bases, with 19 bases between. Germline V gene lookup returns CDR1 MNHEY and CDR2 SMNVEV (reference sequence). CDR3 sequence reads: CASSLYSPGPRGTEAFF. The CDR3 DNA is TGTGCCAGCAGTTTATACTCTCCCGGGCCACGGGGCACTGAAGCTTTCTTT.

The genes are TRBV13 and TRBJ2-5; the match to TRBD2 covers 8 bases. Germline V gene data show CDR1 as PRHDT and CDR2 as FYEKMQ (reference sequence). The V gene end was trimmed by 6 bases and the J gene end by 5 bases; junction bases not matched to a gene: 2. The CDR3 is made up of 12 amino acids. CDR3 sequence (DNA): TGTGCCAGCAGGCGGGGGGAGGAGACCCAGTACTTC. Amino acid sequence: CASRRGEETQYF.

The chain employs TRBV5-4 and TRBJ1-1; D is possibly TRBD1 (5 bases). V was cut by 7 bases and J by 0 bases, with 16 bases left in between. Looked up from germline, CDR1 is SGHNT and CDR2 is YYREEE (reference sequence). The CDR3 is 15 residues long. The CDR3 here is CASAGAENMNTEAFF. The CDR3, as DNA: TGTGCCAGCGCTGGGGCAGAAAACATGAACACTGAAGCTTTCTTT. Filled out from reference TRBV5-4 and TRBJ1-1, the complete variable domain reads ETGVTQSPTHLIKTRGQQVTLRCSSQSGHNTVSWYQQALGQGPQFIFQYYREEENGRGNFPPRFSGLQFPNYSSELNVNALELDDSALYLCASAGAENMNTEAFFGQGTRLTVV.

The V gene is TRBV5-8, the J gene TRBJ1-2, with 7 bases identical to TRBD1. The J segment lost 6 bases and the V segment lost 4 bases, leaving 15 bases of the junction unmatched. CDR3 size: 16 residues. Germline loops: CDR1 SGHTS, CDR2 YDEGEE. The DNA for the CDR3 is TGTGCCAGCAGCGGAATACAGGGGAACAGGGATAATGGCTACACCTTC. This encodes CASSGIQGNRDNGYTF.

This chain connects TRBV14 to TRBJ2-3; 12 bases are shared with TRBD2. From germline, CDR1 is SGHDN and CDR2 FVKESK. This CDR3 comprises 15 residues. V shed 1 base, J shed 6 bases, and the junction held 2 bases outside the gene matches. CDR3 bases: TGTGCCAGCAGCCAAGGACTAGCGGGAGAGGATACGCAGTATTTT. Its protein is CASSQGLAGEDTQYF.

J is TRBJ1-3 and V is TRBV9; D is ambiguous. Trimming cost V 4 bases and J 4 bases, with 6 bases left between them. Per germline, CDR1 SGDLS and CDR2 YYNGEE. There are 12 residues in the CDR3. The CDR3 bases are TGTGCCAGCAGCTCCGGGGGAAACACCATATATTTT. It codes for CASSSGGNTIYF.

The chain employs TRBV20-1 and TRBJ2-5; 8 nucleotides align to TRBD2. The CDR3 contains 10 residues. Per germline, CDR1 DFQATT and CDR2 SNEGSKA (reference sequence). The CDR3 reads CSAGGGTQYF. CDR3 bases: TGCAGCGCCGGGGGGGGGACCCAGTACTTC.

DNA of the CDR3: TGTGCCAGCAGTGAATTAGCGGGAGGGCCGCGGCAGTACTTC. Amino acid sequence: CASSELAGGPRQYF. The V and J genes are TRBV25-1 and TRBJ2-7; 11 bases match TRBD2. The V gene end was trimmed by 1 base and the J gene end by 9 bases; junction bases not matched to a gene: 5. This CDR3 has 14 residues. CDR1 is MGHDK and CDR2 is SYGVNS in the germline V gene.

The rearrangement joins TRBV27 to TRBJ1-2, with D possibly matching TRBD1 (6 bases). The CDR3 totals 13 residues. In germline, CDR1 is MNHEY, CDR2 SMNVEV (reference sequence). Trimming stripped 4 bases from V and 10 bases from J, with 16 bases between. This chain's CDR3 is CASSSTGQSSYTF. CDR3 bases: TGTGCCAGCAGTTCTACAGGGCAGTCGTCCTACACCTTC.

V and J are TRBV5-3 and TRBJ2-1, with 7 positions matching TRBD2. TRBV5-3 is an ORF; its function is uncertain. The ends lost 3 bases at V and 0 bases at J; junction bases unmatched: 12. The CDR3 consists of 18 residues. The CDR3 DNA reads as TGTGCCAGAAGCTGTGACACTCTAGCGGAATACTCCTACAATGAGCAGTTCTTC. Its protein product is CARSCDTLAEYSYNEQFF.

The V gene is TRBV7-8, the J gene TRBJ1-1; no definite D call. This CDR3 comprises 12 residues. Germline lookup yields CDR1 SGHVS and CDR2 FQNEAQ. The V end lost 3 bases, the J end lost 7 bases, and 9 bases lay between the germline ends. For the CDR3, the DNA is TGTGCCAGCAGCTTCTCCACTGGTGAAGCTTTCTTT. Protein product: CASSFSTGEAFF. The complete variable domain, with remaining parts taken from reference TRBV7-8 and TRBJ1-1, reads GAGVSQSPRYKVAKRGQDVALRCDPISGHVSLFWYQQALGQGPEFLTYFQNEAQLDKSGLPSDRFFAERPEGSVSTLKIQRTQQEDSAVYLCASSFSTGEAFFGQGTRLTVV.

The CDR3 nucleotides read TGTGCCAGCAGCTTAGCGGCCCGTGAAGCTTTCTTT. This translates into CASSLAAREAFF. The rearrangement uses TRBV7-9 and TRBJ1-1; no firm D call. Germline V gene lookup returns CDR1 SEHNR and CDR2 FQNEAQ (reference sequence). V shed 0 bases and J shed 7 bases, with 6 bases lying between them. The CDR3 has 12 residues.

The V call is TRBV9, the J call TRBJ2-1, with D possibly matching TRBD2 (7 bases). Germline CDR1 is SGDLS and CDR2 is YYNGEE. Trimming shortened V by 0 bases and J by 7 bases, and 17 bases separated the two germline ends. This CDR3 is built from 16 residues. Here the CDR3 reads CASSVESWGGWNEQFF. Here the CDR3 DNA reads TGTGCCAGCAGCGTAGAGTCGTGGGGGGGCTGGAATGAGCAGTTCTTC.

The CDR3 sequence is CASSLGGSSYNEQFF. As DNA, the CDR3 is TGTGCCAGCAGCTTAGGAGGTAGCTCCTACAATGAGCAGTTCTTC. The chain carries TRBV11-3 and TRBJ2-1; D call uncertain. From germline, CDR1 is SGHNT and CDR2 YENEEA. There are 15 residues in the CDR3. V lost 1 base and J 0 bases, leaving 7 bases between the germline ends.

The rearrangement joins TRBV5-5 to TRBJ2-3; tentative D call: TRBD2 (6 bases). The length of the CDR3 is 13 residues. Trimming stripped 4 bases from V and 4 bases from J, with 10 bases between. Per the germline V gene, CDR1 is SGHKS and CDR2 is YYEKEE (reference sequence). The CDR3 nucleotides read TGTGCCAGCAGCCCGGGGGTTGCAGATACGCAGTATTTT. Translating it yields CASSPGVADTQYF.

The chain uses TRBV4-1 and TRBJ2-5; 7 nucleotides align to TRBD1. The CDR3 has 16 residues. V trimming: 2 bases; J trimming: 5 bases; junction bases outside the gene matches: 11. The germline V gene encodes CDR1 MGHRA and CDR2 YSYEKL. This chain's CDR3 is CASSQLPGQREETQYF. The CDR3 DNA reads as TGCGCCAGCAGCCAACTCCCGGGACAGCGTGAGGAGACCCAGTACTTC.

The rearrangement links TRBV30 to TRBJ2-5, with 12 bases fitting TRBD2. The germline V gene encodes CDR1 GTSNPN and CDR2 SVGIG (reference sequence). The CDR3 length is 16 residues. V gave up 0 bases and J gave up 4 bases; unmatched junction bases: 6. DNA of the CDR3: TGTGCCTGGAGTGTGGCTAGCGGGGGGGCATCAGAGACCCAGTACTTC. Its translation is CAWSVASGGASETQYF.